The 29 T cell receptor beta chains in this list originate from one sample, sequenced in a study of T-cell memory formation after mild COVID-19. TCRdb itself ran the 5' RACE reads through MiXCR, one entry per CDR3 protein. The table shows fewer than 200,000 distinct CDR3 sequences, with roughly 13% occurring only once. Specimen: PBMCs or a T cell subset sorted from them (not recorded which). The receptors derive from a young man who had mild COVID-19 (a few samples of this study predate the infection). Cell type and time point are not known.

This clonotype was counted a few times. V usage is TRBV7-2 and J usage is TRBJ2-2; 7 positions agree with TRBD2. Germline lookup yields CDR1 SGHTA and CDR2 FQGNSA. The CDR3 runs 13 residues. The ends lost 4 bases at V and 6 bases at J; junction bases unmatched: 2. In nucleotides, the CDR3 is TGTGCCAGCAGCTCCGGGGGGTCCGGGGAGCTGTTTTTT. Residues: CASSSGGSGELFF.

Here the CDR3 DNA reads TGTGCCAGCAGCTTCGACTCTGGGCCCGGGGGGCAGTTCTTC. The encoded protein is CASSFDSGPGGQFF. J is TRBJ2-1 and V is TRBV11-2, with a possible D match to TRBD2 (6 bases). Germline CDR1 and CDR2: SGHAT and FQNNGV. Trimming stripped 3 bases from V and 12 bases from J, with 18 bases between. There are 14 residues in the CDR3.

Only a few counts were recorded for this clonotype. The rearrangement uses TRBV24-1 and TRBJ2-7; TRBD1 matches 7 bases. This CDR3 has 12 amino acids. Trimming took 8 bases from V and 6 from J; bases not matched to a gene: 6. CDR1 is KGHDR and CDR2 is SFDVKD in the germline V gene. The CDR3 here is CATIKTGSEQYV. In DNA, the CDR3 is TGTGCCACCATAAAGACAGGGAGCGAGCAGTACGTC.

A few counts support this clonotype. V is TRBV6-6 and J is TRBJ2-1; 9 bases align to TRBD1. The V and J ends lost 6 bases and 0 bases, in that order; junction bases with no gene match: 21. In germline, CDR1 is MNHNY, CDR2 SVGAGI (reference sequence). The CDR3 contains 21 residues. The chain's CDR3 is CASSNRGQGSPMGGSYNEQFF. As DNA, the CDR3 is TGTGCCAGCAGCAACCGGGGACAGGGTTCCCCCATGGGGGGCTCCTACAATGAGCAGTTCTTC.

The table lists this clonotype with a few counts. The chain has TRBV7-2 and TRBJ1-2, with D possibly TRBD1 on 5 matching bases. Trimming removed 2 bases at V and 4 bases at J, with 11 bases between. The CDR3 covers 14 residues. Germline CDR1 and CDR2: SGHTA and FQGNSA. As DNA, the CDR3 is TGTGCCAGCAGCTTACGTAGGGGAGGCTATGGCTACACCTTC. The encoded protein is CASSLRRGGYGYTF. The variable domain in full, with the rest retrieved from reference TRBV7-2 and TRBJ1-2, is GAGVSQSPSNKVTEKGKDVELRCDPISGHTALYWYRQSLGQGLEFLIYFQGNSAPDKSGLPSDRFSAERTGGSVSTLTIQRTQQEDSAVYLCASSLRRGGYGYTFGSGTRLTVV.

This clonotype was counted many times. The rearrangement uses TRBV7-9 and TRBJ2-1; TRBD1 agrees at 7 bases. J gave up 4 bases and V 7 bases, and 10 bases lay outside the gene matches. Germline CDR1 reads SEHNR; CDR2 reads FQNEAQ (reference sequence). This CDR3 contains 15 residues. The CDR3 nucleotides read TGTGCCAGCACCCTGGGAGCCAGGGGGTACAATGAGCAGTTCTTC. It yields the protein CASTLGARGYNEQFF.

CDR3 amino acids: CASTPRPYNEQFF. The CDR3 DNA reads TGTGCCAGCACCCCCCGTCCCTACAATGAGCAGTTCTTC. The J gene is TRBJ2-1, the V gene TRBV5-6; D not certain. CDR1 and CDR2 (germline): SGHDT, YYEEEE. The CDR3 length is 13 residues. V dropped 6 bases and J dropped 2 bases, with 9 bases sitting between them.

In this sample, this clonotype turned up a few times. CDR3 nucleotides: TGTGCCAGCAGCTTTTCACAGGCGACTAGCGGGCAGTATTTT. It specifies CASSFSQATSGQYF. J is TRBJ2-3 and V is TRBV7-3, with 9 bases that match TRBD2. The junction had 9 bases not matched to a gene; V was cut back by 3 bases and J by 11 bases. The CDR3 has 14 residues. The germline gives CDR1 SGHTA, CDR2 FQGTGA.

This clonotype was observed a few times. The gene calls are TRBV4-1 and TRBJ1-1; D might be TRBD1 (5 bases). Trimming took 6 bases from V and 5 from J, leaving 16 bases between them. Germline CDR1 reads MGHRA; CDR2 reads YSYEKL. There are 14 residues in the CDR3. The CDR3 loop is CASRGFLKGTEAFF. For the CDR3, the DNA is TGCGCCAGCAGGGGGTTTCTGAAGGGGACTGAAGCTTTCTTT.

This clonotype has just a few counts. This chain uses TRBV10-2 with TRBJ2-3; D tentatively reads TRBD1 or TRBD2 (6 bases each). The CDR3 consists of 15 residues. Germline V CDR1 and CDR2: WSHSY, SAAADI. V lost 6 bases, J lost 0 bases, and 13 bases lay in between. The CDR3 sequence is CASRDRGPSTDTQYF. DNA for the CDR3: TGCGCCAGCAGAGACCGGGGGCCGAGCACAGATACGCAGTATTTT.

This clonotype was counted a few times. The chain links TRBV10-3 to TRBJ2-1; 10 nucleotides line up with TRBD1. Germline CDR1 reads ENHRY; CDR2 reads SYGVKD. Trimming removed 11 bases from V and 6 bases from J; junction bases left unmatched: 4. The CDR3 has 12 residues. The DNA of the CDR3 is TGTGCCCTGAGGACAGGGGGCAATGAGCAGTTCTTC. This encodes CALRTGGNEQFF.

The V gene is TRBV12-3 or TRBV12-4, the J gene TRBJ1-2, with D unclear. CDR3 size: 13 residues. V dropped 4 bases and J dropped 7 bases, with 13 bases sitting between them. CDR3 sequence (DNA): TGTGCCAGCAGTTGGTACCCCTACCCTGGCTACACCTTC. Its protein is CASSWYPYPGYTF.

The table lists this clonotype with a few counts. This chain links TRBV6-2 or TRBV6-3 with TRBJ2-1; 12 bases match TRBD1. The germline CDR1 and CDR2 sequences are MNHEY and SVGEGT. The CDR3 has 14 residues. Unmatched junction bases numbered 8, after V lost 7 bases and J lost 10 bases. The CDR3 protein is CASTGTGGRLEQFF. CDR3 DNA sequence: TGTGCCAGCACCGGGACAGGGGGCCGCCTCGAGCAGTTCTTC.

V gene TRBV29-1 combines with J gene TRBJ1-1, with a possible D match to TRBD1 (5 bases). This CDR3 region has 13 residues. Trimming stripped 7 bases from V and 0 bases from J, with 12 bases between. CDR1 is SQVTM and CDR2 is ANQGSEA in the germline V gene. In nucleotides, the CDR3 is TGCAGCGGGAACAGGAACATGAACACTGAAGCTTTCTTT. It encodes CSGNRNMNTEAFF.

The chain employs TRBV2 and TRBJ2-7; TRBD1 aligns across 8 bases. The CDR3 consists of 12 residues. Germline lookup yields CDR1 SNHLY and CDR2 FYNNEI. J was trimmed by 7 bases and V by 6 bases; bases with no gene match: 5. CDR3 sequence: CASSRGPREQYV. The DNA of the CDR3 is TGTGCCAGCAGCAGGGGGCCGAGGGAGCAGTACGTC.

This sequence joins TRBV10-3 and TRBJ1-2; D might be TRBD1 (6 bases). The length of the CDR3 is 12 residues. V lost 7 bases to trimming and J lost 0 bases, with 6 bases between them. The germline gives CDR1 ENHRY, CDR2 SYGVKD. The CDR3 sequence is CAIKGANYGYTF. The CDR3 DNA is TGTGCCATCAAGGGGGCTAACTATGGCTACACCTTC.

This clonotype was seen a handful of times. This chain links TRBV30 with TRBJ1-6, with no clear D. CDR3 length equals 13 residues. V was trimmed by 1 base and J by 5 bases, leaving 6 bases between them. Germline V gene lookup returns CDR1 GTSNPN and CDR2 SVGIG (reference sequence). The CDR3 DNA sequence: TGTGCCTGGAGTGAAGGGAATAATTCACCCCTCCACTTT. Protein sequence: CAWSEGNNSPLHF. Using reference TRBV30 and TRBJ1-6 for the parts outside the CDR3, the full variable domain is SQTIHQWPATLVQPVGSPLSLECTVEGTSNPNLYWYRQAAGRGLQLLFYSVGIGQISSEVPQNLSASRPQDRQFILSSKKLLLSDSGFYLCAWSEGNNSPLHFGNGTRLTVT.

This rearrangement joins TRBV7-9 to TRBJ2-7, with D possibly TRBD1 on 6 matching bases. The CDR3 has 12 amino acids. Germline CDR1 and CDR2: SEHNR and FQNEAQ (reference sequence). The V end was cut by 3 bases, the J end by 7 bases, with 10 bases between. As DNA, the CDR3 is TGTGCCAGCAGCTTTACAGGGTTTGAGCAGTACGTC. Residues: CASSFTGFEQYV.

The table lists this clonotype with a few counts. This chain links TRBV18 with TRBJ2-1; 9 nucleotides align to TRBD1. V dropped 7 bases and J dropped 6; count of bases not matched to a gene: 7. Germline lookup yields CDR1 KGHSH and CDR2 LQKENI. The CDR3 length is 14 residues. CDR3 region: CASLRDREVNEQFF. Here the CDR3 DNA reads TGTGCCAGCTTGCGGGACAGGGAGGTCAATGAGCAGTTCTTC.

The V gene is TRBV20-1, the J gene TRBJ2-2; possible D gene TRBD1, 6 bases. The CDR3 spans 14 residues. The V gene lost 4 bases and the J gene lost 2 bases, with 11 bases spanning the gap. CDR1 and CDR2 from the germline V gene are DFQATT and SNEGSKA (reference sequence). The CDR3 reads CSAMPGTNTGELFF. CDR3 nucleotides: TGCAGTGCTATGCCGGGGACAAACACCGGGGAGCTGTTTTTT.

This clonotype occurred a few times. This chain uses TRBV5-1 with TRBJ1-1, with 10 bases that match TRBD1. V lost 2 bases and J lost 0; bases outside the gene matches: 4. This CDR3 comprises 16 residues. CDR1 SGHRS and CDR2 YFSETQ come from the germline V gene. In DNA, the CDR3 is TGCGCCAGCAGCTTCGGGGACAGGGGCATGAACACTGAAGCTTTCTTT. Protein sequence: CASSFGDRGMNTEAFF.

The CDR3 region is CASSLNVGSGEQYV. The CDR3 region has the DNA TGTGCCAGCAGCTTAAACGTAGGATCGGGCGAGCAGTACGTC. This sequence joins TRBV7-2 and TRBJ2-7; no clear D. The V gene's germline CDR1 is SGHTA and CDR2 FQGNSA. V was shortened by 2 bases and J by 6 bases, with 14 bases between the two germline ends. This CDR3 has 14 residues.

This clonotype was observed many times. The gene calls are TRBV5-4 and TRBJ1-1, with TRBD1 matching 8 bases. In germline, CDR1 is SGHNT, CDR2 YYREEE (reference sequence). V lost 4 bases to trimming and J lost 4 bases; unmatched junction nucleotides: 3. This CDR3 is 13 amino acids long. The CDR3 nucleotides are TGTGCCAGCAGCCAAACAGGGGGCACTGAAGCTTTCTTT. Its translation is CASSQTGGTEAFF.

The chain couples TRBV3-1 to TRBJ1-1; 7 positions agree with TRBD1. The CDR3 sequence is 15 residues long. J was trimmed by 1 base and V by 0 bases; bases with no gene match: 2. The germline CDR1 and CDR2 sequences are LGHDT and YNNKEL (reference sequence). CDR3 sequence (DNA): TGTGCCAGCAGCCAAGAAGGGGGCCCGAACACTGAAGCTTTCTTT. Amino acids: CASSQEGGPNTEAFF.

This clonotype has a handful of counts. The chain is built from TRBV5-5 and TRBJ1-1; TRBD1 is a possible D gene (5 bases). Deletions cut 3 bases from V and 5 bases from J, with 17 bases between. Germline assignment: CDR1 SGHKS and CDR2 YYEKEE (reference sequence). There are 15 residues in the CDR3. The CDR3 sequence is CASSSPRGPATEAFF. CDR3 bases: TGTGCCAGCAGCTCTCCCCGGGGCCCGGCTACTGAAGCTTTCTTT.

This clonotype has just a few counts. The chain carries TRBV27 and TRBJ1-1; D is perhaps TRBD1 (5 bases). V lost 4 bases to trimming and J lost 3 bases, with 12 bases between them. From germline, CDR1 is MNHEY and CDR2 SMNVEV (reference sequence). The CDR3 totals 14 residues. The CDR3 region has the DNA TGTGCCAGCAGTTGGGCCGGGGGTGACACTGAAGCTTTCTTT. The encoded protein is CASSWAGGDTEAFF.

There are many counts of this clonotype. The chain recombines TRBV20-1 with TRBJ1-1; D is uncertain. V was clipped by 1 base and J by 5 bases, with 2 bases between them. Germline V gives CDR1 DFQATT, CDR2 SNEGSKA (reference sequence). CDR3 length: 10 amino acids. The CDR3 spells CSARGTEAFF. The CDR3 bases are TGCAGTGCTAGAGGTACTGAAGCTTTCTTT.

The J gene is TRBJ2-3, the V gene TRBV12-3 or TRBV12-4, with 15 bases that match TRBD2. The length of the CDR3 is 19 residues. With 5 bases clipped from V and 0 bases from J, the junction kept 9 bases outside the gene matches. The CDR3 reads CASSTGTSGGTYSTDTQYF. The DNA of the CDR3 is TGTGCCAGCAGTACGGGGACTAGCGGGGGGACTTATAGCACAGATACGCAGTATTTT.

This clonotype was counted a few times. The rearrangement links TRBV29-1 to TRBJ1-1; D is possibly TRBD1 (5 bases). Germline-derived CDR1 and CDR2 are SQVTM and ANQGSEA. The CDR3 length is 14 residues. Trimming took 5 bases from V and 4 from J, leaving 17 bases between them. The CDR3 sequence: CSVRGRISGTEAFF. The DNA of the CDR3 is TGCAGCGTTCGGGGGAGAATATCGGGCACTGAAGCTTTCTTT. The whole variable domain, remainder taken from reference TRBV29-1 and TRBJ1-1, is SAVISQKPSRDICQRGTSLTIQCQVDSQVTMMFWYRQQPGQSLTLIATANQGSEATYESGFVIDKFPISRPNLTFSTLTVSNMSPEDSSIYLCSVRGRISGTEAFFGQGTRLTVV.